This TCR beta chain was captured by sequencing in a study of T cells in Graves' hyperthyroidism and ophthalmopathy. Amplified TCR beta CDR3 regions derived from RNA transcripts. Researchers ran a first-round RT-PCR on the TCR CDR3 using the HTBI primer set. TCRdb called the multiplex PCR reads again in MiXCR, with one record for every CDR3 protein. The table shows over 350,000 distinct CDR3 sequences, with roughly 20% occurring only once. Germline CDR1 SGHRS, CDR2 YFSETQ. The CDR3 loop spans 17 amino acids. V shed 0 bases and J 8 bases; nucleotides not matched to a gene: 7. Sequencing was carried out using blood. The chain recombines TRBV5-1 with TRBJ2-1; 14 nucleotides match TRBD2. The clonotype comes from a man between 18 and 29 years old with Graves' ophthalmopathy. CDR3 DNA: TGCGCCAGCAGCTTGGGGCTGACTAGCGGGGGGGCAGATGAGCAGTTCTTC. Its protein product is CASSLGLTSGGADEQFF.